These T cell receptor beta chains were read from a single sample in a study of shared T cell receptors in the human thymus. The table came from immunoSEQ multiplex PCR; TCRdb's copy has only in-frame clones and leaves some out. The sample records about 730,000 clones, 80% to 90% being singletons. The sample also formed part of further work on human thymus T cells.

Sequencing was carried out using thymocytes. The receptors originated from a girl under three years old with a congenital heart defect. Each CDR3 is given with its conserved first and last residue. Fields, in order: D gene, V gene, J gene, clone size, CDR3 DNA, CDR3 protein. A D gene is named only where the DNA matches it firmly. A row's size may be missing; if present it is once, few, many or a size class.

NA	TRBV6-6	TRBJ2-7	NA	TGTGCCAGCAGCCCTAGGTCCTACGAGCAGTACTTC	CASSPRSYEQYF
TRBD1	TRBV5-1	TRBJ1-1	NA	TGCGCCAGCAGCTTGTGGGGGGACAGGGAGAGTGATGCTGAAGCTTTCTTT	CASSLWGDRESDAEAFF
TRBD1	TRBV9	TRBJ1-2	NA	TGTGCCAGCAGCGTAGGTTTCGCAGGGGGCTACTATGGCTACACCTTC	CASSVGFAGGYYGYTF
NA	TRBV28	TRBJ2-7	NA	TGTGCCAGCAGTCCCCCGGACAGTCCCTACGAGCAGTACTTC	CASSPPDSPYEQYF
NA	TRBV5-1	TRBJ1-6	NA	TGCGCCAGCAGCTTGAGCGGGGAGGGCATATTTTCACCCCTCCACTTT	CASSLSGEGIFSPLHF
NA	TRBV7-6	TRBJ1-1	NA	TGTGCCAGCAGCTTAGTTCATGGGCAGGGTCCCAGGACTGAAGCTTTCTTT	CASSLVHGQGPRTEAFF
TRBD1	TRBV6-5	TRBJ1-2	NA	TGTGCCAGCAGTTACAAACAGGGGGCTTACGGCTATGGCTACACCTTC	CASSYKQGAYGYGYTF
NA	TRBV27	TRBJ1-6	NA	TGTGCCAGCACCCGGGGCTCCTATAATTCACCCCTCCACTTT	CASTRGSYNSPLHF
NA	TRBV19	TRBJ1-6	NA	TGTGCCAGTAGTAGGGGAGGGGCCCCCCTTGCCAGCTCCTATAATTCACCCCTCCACTTT	CASSRGGAPLASSYNSPLHF
TRBD2	TRBV5-4	TRBJ2-1	NA	TGTGCCAGCAGCTGGCCCTTGGCGGGGGAGAGCGTCAATGAGCAGTTCTTC	CASSWPLAGESVNEQFF
NA	TRBV5-4	TRBJ1-1	NA	TGTGCCAGCAGCTTGCCAAGGACGGACACTGAAGCCTTCTTT	CASSLPRTDTEAFF
TRBD2	TRBV9	TRBJ2-7	NA	TGTGCCAGCAGCGTAGAAGCGGGGGGGCCCTACGAGCAGTACTTC	CASSVEAGGPYEQYF
NA	TRBV4-3	TRBJ1-2	NA	TGCGCCAGCAGCCAAGACGGGCGGACTCCATCCTATGGCTACACCTTC	CASSQDGRTPSYGYTF
NA	TRBV5-1	TRBJ2-2	NA	TGCGCCAGCAGGCCGGGGAACACCGGGGAGCTGTTTTTT	CASRPGNTGELFF
NA	TRBV5-6	TRBJ2-7	NA	TGTGCCAGCAGCGTACAGGACTACTCCTACGAGCAGTACTTC	CASSVQDYSYEQYF
NA	TRBV7-2	TRBJ2-7	NA	TGTGCCAGCAGCTTAGCGTGGGGGGTCGGGGACTACGAGCAGTACTTC	CASSLAWGVGDYEQYF
TRBD2	TRBV7-2	TRBJ2-7	NA	TGTGCCAGCAGCTTAACTGGGGCTAGCGGGGGGACCTACGAGCAGTACTTC	CASSLTGASGGTYEQYF
TRBD2	TRBV5-6	TRBJ2-7	NA	TGTGCCAGCAGCCTCCAGGTCGGGCGGGGGATCAACGAGCAGTACTTC	CASSLQVGRGINEQYF
TRBD1	TRBV28	TRBJ1-5	few	TGTGCCAGCAGCAGTAGGGGGCGAAGGAATCAGCCCCAGCATTTT	CASSSRGRRNQPQHF
TRBD1	TRBV6-5	TRBJ1-5	NA	TGTGCCAGCAGTAGGACAGGACCTAGCAATCAGCCCCAGCATTTT	CASSRTGPSNQPQHF
NA	TRBV6-1	TRBJ2-6	NA	TGTGCCAGCAGTGAAAGGGGGTTTTTGTTAGTTGGAGGATCTGGGGCCAACGTCCTGACTTTC	CASSERGFLLVGGSGANVLTF
NA	TRBV4-1	TRBJ1-6	once	TGCGCCAGCAGCCCTCCCTCGAAGGAGAATAAAAATTCACCCCTCCACTTT	CASSPPSKENKNSPLHF
NA	TRBV18	TRBJ2-6	NA	TGTGCCAGCTCTCCACGGGGAGGGGGGACCTCTGGGGCCAACGTCCTGACTTTC	CASSPRGGGTSGANVLTF
NA	TRBV19	TRBJ1-2	NA	TGTGCCAGTAGCCCCGGGAGGCTCCGCTATGGCTACACCTTC	CASSPGRLRYGYTF
NA	TRBV4-1	TRBJ1-2	NA	TGCGCCAGCAGCCAAGACCGGGACTCCCCTAGGCATAACTATGGCTACACCTTC	CASSQDRDSPRHNYGYTF
NA	TRBV11-2	TRBJ1-1	NA	TGTGCCAGCAGCTTAGTGGGGCCCCCGAGGACTGAAGCTTTCTTT	CASSLVGPPRTEAFF
NA	TRBV5-6	TRBJ2-2	NA	TGTGCCAGCGGGCCACTAAGGACATACCTTCACACCGGGGAGCTGTTTTTT	CASGPLRTYLHTGELFF
TRBD2	TRBV5-1	TRBJ2-1	NA	TGCGCCAGCAGCAACACTAGCGGGGGGCGATCCTACAATGAGCAGTTCTTC	CASSNTSGGRSYNEQFF
TRBD2	TRBV11-2	TRBJ2-7	once	TGTGCCAGCAGCCCTCGACTAGAGCGGGGACCGAAACCCTACGAGCAGTACTTC	CASSPRLERGPKPYEQYF
NA	TRBV10-3	TRBJ2-1	NA	TGTGCCATCAGTGAGAAGGGCACGGGGAACAATGAGCAGTTCTTC	CAISEKGTGNNEQFF
NA	TRBV18	TRBJ1-3	NA	TGTGCCAGCTCACCATTCTTTGCGGGTCTTAACTCTGGAAACACCATATATTTT	CASSPFFAGLNSGNTIYF
NA	TRBV9	TRBJ2-7	once	TGTGCCAGCAGCGTAGGAACTGGAAGGAGCTCCTACGAGCAGTACTTC	CASSVGTGRSSYEQYF
TRBD1	TRBV25-1	TRBJ2-1	NA	TGTGCCAGCAGTGAAAACAGGGGATCGTACAATGAGCAGTTCTTC	CASSENRGSYNEQFF
NA	TRBV7-8	TRBJ2-5	NA	TGTGCCAGCAGCAATAGGCGGACAGCCCCCACCCAGTACTTC	CASSNRRTAPTQYF
TRBD1	TRBV7-2	TRBJ1-1	NA	TGTGCCAGCAGCTTCAACGCCAGGGGGCTTCGCACTGAAGCTTTCTTT	CASSFNARGLRTEAFF
TRBD1	TRBV30	TRBJ1-1	NA	TGTGCCTGGGACCCCCGAAAGAGGTCCATTAACAGGGGGAACACTGAAGCTTTCTTT	CAWDPRKRSINRGNTEAFF
TRBD1	TRBV6-5	TRBJ2-1	NA	TGTGCCAGCAGTTACATCCCGACAGGGACGTTGGATGAGCAGTTCTTC	CASSYIPTGTLDEQFF
NA	TRBV9	TRBJ1-1	NA	TGTGCCAGCAGCGACCTGACAAGAACGAACACTGAAGCTTTCTTT	CASSDLTRTNTEAFF
NA	TRBV10-3	TRBJ1-3	once	TGTGCCACAGGGGAAAGGAGCTCTGGAAACACCATATATTTT	CATGERSSGNTIYF
NA	TRBV30	TRBJ1-1	NA	TGTGCCTGGGGGCCGGGGTACCAAGCTTTCTTT	CAWGPGYQAFF
NA	TRBV9	TRBJ1-4	NA	TGTGCCAGCAGCGTAGGAGGGAGGAAGGATGAAAAACTGTTTTTT	CASSVGGRKDEKLFF
TRBD1	TRBV5-1	TRBJ1-6	NA	TGCGCCAGCAGCGTAGGGGGACAGGGGTCTTCACCCCTCCACTTT	CASSVGGQGSSPLHF
NA	TRBV28	TRBJ1-1	NA	TGTGCCAGCAGGGGGCTGGGGCCTTTGAACACTGAAGCTTTCTTT	CASRGLGPLNTEAFF
TRBD2	TRBV4-3	TRBJ2-5	NA	TGCGCCAGCAGCCAGACTAGCGCGAAAAGAGAGACCCAGTACTTC	CASSQTSAKRETQYF
NA	TRBV4-3	TRBJ1-2	NA	TGCGCCAGCAGCCAAGAGAGATGGACAGTTAGAAGCCTATTCTATGGCTACACCTTC	CASSQERWTVRSLFYGYTF
TRBD2	TRBV5-8	TRBJ2-5	NA	TGTGCCAGCAGCGTGACCGGGACTAGCGGGGTGAAAGGAACCCAGTACTTC	CASSVTGTSGVKGTQYF
NA	TRBV2	TRBJ2-7	NA	TGTGCCAGCAGAGTCTACTACGAGCAGTACTTC	CASRVYYEQYF
NA	TRBV5-4	TRBJ1-1	once	TGTGCCAGCAGCCCCGGGGGTCGCGAAGCTTTCTTT	CASSPGGREAFF
NA	TRBV29-1	TRBJ2-5	NA	TGCAGCGTTGAAGACACCGGGTCCCACAGGATCCAAGAGACCCAGTACTTC	CSVEDTGSHRIQETQYF
TRBD1	TRBV28	TRBJ1-2	NA	TGTGCCAGCAGTCCGAAGGACAGGGGAGGTTACTATGGCTACACCTTC	CASSPKDRGGYYGYTF
TRBD2	TRBV28	TRBJ2-1	NA	TGTGCCAGCAGCTTCGGACTAGCGGGGGGGAGGTCCTACAATGAGCAGTTCTTC	CASSFGLAGGRSYNEQFF